This T cell receptor beta chain was recorded in a study of blood T cell repertoires in COVID-19. The overall study: PBMCs, B-cell-depleted T cells, or T cells were the source of the cDNA or gDNA that made up the material.

Trimming removed 0 bases at V and 3 bases at J, with 12 bases between. CDR3 size: 16 residues. CDR1 is MNHEY and CDR2 is SVGAGI in the germline V gene. Authors' analysis steps: From reference gene primer amplification, estimates of nucleated cell counts were derived. Repertoires were generated with immunoSEQ multiplex PCR, while TCRdb's copy carries only in-frame clones and drops some. V and J calls plus clone size are reproduced from that table; the DNA served to infer D and trimming. The repertoire includes around 300,000 clones, more than 70% of them detected once, and 1.5% to 2% sits in the top ten.

The clonotype originates from a woman aged 30 to 39 with COVID-19, enrolled during active disease. The sequenced sample was peripheral blood. The chain recombines TRBV6-5 with TRBJ1-3, with TRBD1 as a possible D gene (5 bases). This CDR3 is CASSYSRQGNGNTIYF. CDR3 sequence (DNA): TGTGCCAGCAGTTACTCGAGGCAGGGTAATGGAAACACCATATATTTT.